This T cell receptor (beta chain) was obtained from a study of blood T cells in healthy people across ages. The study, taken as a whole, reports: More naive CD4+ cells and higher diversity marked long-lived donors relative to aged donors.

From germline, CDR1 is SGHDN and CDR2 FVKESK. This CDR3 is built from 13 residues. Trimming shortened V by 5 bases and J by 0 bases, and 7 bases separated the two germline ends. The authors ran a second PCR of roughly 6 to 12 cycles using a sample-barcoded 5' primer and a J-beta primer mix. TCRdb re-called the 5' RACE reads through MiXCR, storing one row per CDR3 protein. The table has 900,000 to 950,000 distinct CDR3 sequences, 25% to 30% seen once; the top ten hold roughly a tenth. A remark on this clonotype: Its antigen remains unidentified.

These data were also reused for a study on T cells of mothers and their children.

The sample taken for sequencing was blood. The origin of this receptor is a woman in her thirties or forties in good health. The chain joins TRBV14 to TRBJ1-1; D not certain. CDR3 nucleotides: TGTGCCAGCAGCTTCAGCATGAACACTGAAGCTTTCTTT. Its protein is CASSFSMNTEAFF.